These 9 T cell receptor beta chains originate from one sample sequenced in a study of cytomegalovirus exposure and HLA in healthy donors. A multiplex PCR was run with 60 Vbeta primers and 13 Jbeta primers. Produced via immunoSEQ multiplex PCR; TCRdb's table is partial and in-frame only. The sample shows about 100,000 clones, 79% of them seen only once. Sequences were obtained from PBMCs. Receptors were obtained from a female donor in good health and CMV-seropositive.

V and J are TRBV7-9 and TRBJ1-2; TRBD1 is a possible D gene (6 bases). The germline V and J ends were trimmed by 5 bases and 4 bases, with 11 bases remaining between them. The CDR3 consists of 13 residues. The germline V gene encodes CDR1 SEHNR and CDR2 FQNEAQ (reference sequence). CDR3 loop: CASSPRGIYGYTF. The CDR3 bases are TGTGCCAGCAGCCCGAGGGGGATCTATGGCTACACCTTC.

This chain links TRBV18 with TRBJ1-1; the D gene is possibly TRBD1 (6 bases). The CDR3 length is 14 residues. Looked up from germline, CDR1 is KGHSH and CDR2 is LQKENI. V was pared by 2 bases and J by 5 bases, with 12 bases between. The CDR3 is CASSPGGIWTEAFF. Here the CDR3 DNA reads TGTGCCAGCTCACCAGGGGGCATTTGGACTGAAGCTTTCTTT.

The J gene is TRBJ2-7, the V gene TRBV6-5, with D hard to call. V was trimmed by 5 bases and J by 0 bases, leaving 11 bases between them. CDR1 MNHEY and CDR2 SVGAGI come from the germline V gene. The CDR3 sequence is 14 residues long. Written as DNA, the CDR3 is TGTGCCAGCAGTAATACCGCGAGCTCCTACGAGCAGTACTTC. Translation gives CASSNTASSYEQYF.

V gene TRBV19 combines with J gene TRBJ1-5; the D gene is possibly TRBD1 (5 bases). The ends were cut back, 0 bases at V and 6 bases at J, with 12 bases in the middle. This CDR3 has 15 residues. CDR1 is LNHDA and CDR2 is SQIVND in the germline V gene (reference sequence). CDR3 sequence (DNA): TGTGCCAGTAGTATAGATGGGGGGTTGGGTCAGCCCCAGCATTTT. Its protein product is CASSIDGGLGQPQHF.

This clone appeared once. V is TRBV21-1 and J is TRBJ1-1. TRBV21-1 is a listed pseudogene. The CDR3 is made up of 16 amino acids. For the CDR3, the DNA is TGTGCCAGCAGCAAATCCCCAGGGCGGGACGACACTGAAGCTTTCTTT. Protein sequence: CASSKSPGRDDTEAFF.

The chain joins TRBV14 to TRBJ2-7, with D possibly matching TRBD1 (6 bases). The CDR3 loop spans 14 amino acids. Between the trimmed V and J ends, which lost 4 bases and 2 bases, there was a span of 12 bases. Germline lookup yields CDR1 SGHDN and CDR2 FVKESK. The DNA for the CDR3 is TGTGCCAGCAGCCCCGACAGGTACCCCTACGAGCAGTACTTC. This sequence encodes CASSPDRYPYEQYF.

V and J are TRBV6-6 and TRBJ1-5; 8 nucleotides match TRBD1. CDR1 and CDR2 from the germline V gene are MNHNY and SVGAGI (reference sequence). This CDR3 contains 14 residues. V lost 6 bases, J lost 6 bases, and 7 bases stayed unmatched. The CDR3 sequence is CASSSGGASQPQHF. CDR3 coding DNA: TGTGCCAGCAGCTCAGGGGGCGCGAGTCAGCCCCAGCATTTT.

CDR3 region: CAISDRSGSSYNEQFF. As DNA, the CDR3 is TGTGCCATCAGTGATCGTAGCGGAAGCTCCTACAATGAGCAGTTCTTC. The J gene is TRBJ2-1, the V gene TRBV10-3; D is perhaps TRBD2 (6 bases). Germline CDR1 reads ENHRY; CDR2 reads SYGVKD. This CDR3 region has 16 residues. The germline V and J ends were trimmed by 3 bases and 0 bases, with 12 bases remaining between them.

The chain carries TRBV6-1 and TRBJ2-5, with D possibly being TRBD2 (6 bases). V gave up 10 bases and J gave up 3 bases, with 15 bases separating them. CDR3 length: 13 residues. The germline V gene encodes CDR1 MNHNS and CDR2 SASEGT. Here the CDR3 DNA reads TGTGCCACCCGCGCGGGGAAGGAAGAGACCCAGTACTTC. It yields the protein CATRAGKEETQYF.